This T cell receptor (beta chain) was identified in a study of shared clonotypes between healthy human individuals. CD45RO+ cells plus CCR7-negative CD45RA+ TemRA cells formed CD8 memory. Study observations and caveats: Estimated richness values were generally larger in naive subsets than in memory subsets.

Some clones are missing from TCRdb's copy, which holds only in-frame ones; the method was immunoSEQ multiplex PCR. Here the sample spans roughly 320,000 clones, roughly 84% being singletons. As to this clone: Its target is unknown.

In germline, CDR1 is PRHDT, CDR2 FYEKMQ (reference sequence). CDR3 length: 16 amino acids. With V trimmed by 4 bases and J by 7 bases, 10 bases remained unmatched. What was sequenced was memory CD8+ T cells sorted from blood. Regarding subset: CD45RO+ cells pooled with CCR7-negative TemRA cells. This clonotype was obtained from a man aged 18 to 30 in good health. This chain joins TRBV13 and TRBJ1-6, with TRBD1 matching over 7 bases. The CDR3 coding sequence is TGTGCCAGCAGCTCTATTTCCGAGACAGGGAATTCACCCCTCCACTTT. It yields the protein CASSSISETGNSPLHF. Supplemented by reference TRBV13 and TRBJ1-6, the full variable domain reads AAGVIQSPRHLIKEKRETATLKCYPIPRHDTVYWYQQGPGQDPQFLISFYEKMQSDKGSIPDRFSAQQFSDYHSELNMSSLELGDSALYFCASSSISETGNSPLHFGNGTRLTVT.